This record looks at one T cell receptor (beta chain) sequence and its context. Trimming pared 1 base from V and 1 base from J, leaving 7 bases between. Germline CDR1 is LGHDT and CDR2 is YNNKEL (reference sequence). This CDR3 is built from 14 residues. MiXCR, applied by TCRdb to the RT-PCR reads, yields one record per CDR3 protein. The sample contains about 700,000 distinct CDR3 sequences, around 14% of which appear only once. This sequence joins TRBV3-1 and TRBJ1-1; D not resolved. The TCR originated in a female donor in good health, serving as a healthy control. What was sequenced was memory CD4+ T cells from blood. The CDR3 protein is CASSQGHSNTEAFF. In DNA form, the CDR3 reads TGTGCCAGCAGCCAAGGACATTCGAACACTGAAGCTTTCTTT.